Presented here are 6 T cell receptor beta chains from one specimen sequenced in a study of shared clonotypes between healthy human individuals. Repertoires were generated with immunoSEQ multiplex PCR, while TCRdb's copy carries only in-frame clones and drops some. The table shows 2 million to 2.5 million clones, with over 85% occurring only once. The sequencing input was naive CD4+ T cells from PBMCs. The subset is: CD45RA+ positively selected. Source of these receptors: a man between 18 and 35 years old in good health. Some clones in this sample may be carry-over from other donors' samples.

This chain links TRBV30 with TRBJ2-7; TRBD1 aligns across 7 bases. V dropped 3 bases and J dropped 2; count of bases not matched to a gene: 13. This CDR3 spans 16 amino acids. In germline, CDR1 is GTSNPN, CDR2 SVGIG (reference sequence). The CDR3: CAWSVRTGAGAYEQYF. In DNA, the CDR3 is TGTGCCTGGAGCGTACGAACAGGGGCCGGAGCCTACGAGCAGTACTTC. Full variable domain (rest looked up from reference TRBV30 and TRBJ2-7): SQTIHQWPATLVQPVGSPLSLECTVEGTSNPNLYWYRQAAGRGLQLLFYSVGIGQISSEVPQNLSASRPQDRQFILSSKKLLLSDSGFYLCAWSVRTGAGAYEQYFGPGTRLTVT.

This chain links TRBV18 with TRBJ1-5; 7 nucleotides agree with TRBD1. Germline V lookup: CDR1 KGHSH, CDR2 LQKENI. The CDR3 spans 15 residues. Unmatched junction bases numbered 3, after V lost 2 bases and J lost 2 bases. CDR3 nucleotides: TGTGCCAGCTCACCATCCCAGGGGGGCAATCAGCCCCAGCATTTT. This encodes CASSPSQGGNQPQHF. The full variable domain, its missing parts supplied by reference TRBV18 and TRBJ1-5, is NAGVMQNPRHLVRRRGQEARLRCSPMKGHSHVYWYRQLPEEGLKFMVYLQKENIIDESGMPKERFSAEFPKEGPSILRIQQVVRGDSAAYFCASSPSQGGNQPQHFGDGTRLSIL.

This rearrangement joins TRBV9 to TRBJ1-1; D is undetermined. The CDR3 has 15 residues. V lost 1 base to trimming and J lost 3 bases, with 13 bases between them. CDR1 and CDR2 (germline): SGDLS, YYNGEE. The CDR3 here is CASSVLLPTDTEAFF. The CDR3 DNA sequence: TGTGCCAGCAGCGTACTTCTCCCGACGGACACTGAAGCTTTCTTT.

This chain uses TRBV30 with TRBJ1-6; TRBD1 matches 11 bases. J lost 10 bases, V lost 8 bases, and 7 bases had no gene match. Germline CDR1 GTSNPN, CDR2 SVGIG (reference sequence). The CDR3 sequence is 13 residues long. The CDR3 DNA reads as TGTGCCCGCACGGGACAGGGGGGATCACCCCTCCACTTT. It translates to CARTGQGGSPLHF.

V gene TRBV27 combines with J gene TRBJ2-3; 12 bases are shared with TRBD2. Germline CDR1 MNHEY, CDR2 SMNVEV (reference sequence). V lost 6 bases and J lost 2; bases outside the gene matches: 9. CDR3 length: 17 residues. The CDR3 protein is CASSRILAGGLTDTQYF. CDR3 coding DNA: TGTGCCAGCAGCCGAATCCTAGCGGGAGGGCTCACAGATACGCAGTATTTT.

This chain joins TRBV28 and TRBJ2-7; D is ambiguous. The V gene's germline CDR1 is MDHEN and CDR2 SYDVKM. The CDR3 has 12 residues. V lost 5 bases, J lost 5 bases, and 10 bases lay in between. CDR3 protein: CASSLRPHEQYF. The CDR3 DNA reads TGTGCCAGCAGTCTACGGCCTCACGAGCAGTACTTC.